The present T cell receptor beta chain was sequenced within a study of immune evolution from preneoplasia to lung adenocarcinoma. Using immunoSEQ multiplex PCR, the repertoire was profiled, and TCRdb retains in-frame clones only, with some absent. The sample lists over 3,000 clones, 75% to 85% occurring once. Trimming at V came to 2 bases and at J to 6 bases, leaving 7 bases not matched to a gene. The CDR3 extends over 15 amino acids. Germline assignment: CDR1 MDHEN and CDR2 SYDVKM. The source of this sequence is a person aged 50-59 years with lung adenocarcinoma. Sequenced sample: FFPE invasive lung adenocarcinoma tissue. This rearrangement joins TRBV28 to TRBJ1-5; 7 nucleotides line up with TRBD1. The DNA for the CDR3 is TGTGCCAGCAGTTTAATCTGGGGGGACAGTCAGCCCCAGCATTTT. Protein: CASSLIWGDSQPQHF.